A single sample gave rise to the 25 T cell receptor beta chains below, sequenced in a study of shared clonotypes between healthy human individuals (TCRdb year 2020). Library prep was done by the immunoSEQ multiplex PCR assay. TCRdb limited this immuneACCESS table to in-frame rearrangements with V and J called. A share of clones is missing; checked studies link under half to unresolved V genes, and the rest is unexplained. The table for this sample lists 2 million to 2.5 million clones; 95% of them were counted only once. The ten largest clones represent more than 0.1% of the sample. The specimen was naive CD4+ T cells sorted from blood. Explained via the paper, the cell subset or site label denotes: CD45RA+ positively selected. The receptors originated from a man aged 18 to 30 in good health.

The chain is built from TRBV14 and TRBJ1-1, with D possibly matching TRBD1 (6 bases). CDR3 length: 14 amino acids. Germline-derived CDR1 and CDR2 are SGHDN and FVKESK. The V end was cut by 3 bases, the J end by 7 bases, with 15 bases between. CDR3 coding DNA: TGTGCCAGCAGCCAGGGGGGGCTGGGAGGTGAAGCTTTCTTT. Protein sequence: CASSQGGLGGEAFF.

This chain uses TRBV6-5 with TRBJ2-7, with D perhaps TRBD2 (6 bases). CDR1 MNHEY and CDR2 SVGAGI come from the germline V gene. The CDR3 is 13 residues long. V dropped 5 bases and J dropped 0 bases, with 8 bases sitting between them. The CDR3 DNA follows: TGTGCCAGCAGTCTAGCGTACTCCTACGAGCAGTACTTC. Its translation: CASSLAYSYEQYF.

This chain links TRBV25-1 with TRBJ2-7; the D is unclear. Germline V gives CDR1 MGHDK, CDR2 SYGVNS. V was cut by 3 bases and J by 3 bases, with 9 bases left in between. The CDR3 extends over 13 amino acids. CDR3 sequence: CASSDWQHYEQYF. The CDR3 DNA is TGTGCCAGCAGTGATTGGCAACACTACGAGCAGTACTTC.

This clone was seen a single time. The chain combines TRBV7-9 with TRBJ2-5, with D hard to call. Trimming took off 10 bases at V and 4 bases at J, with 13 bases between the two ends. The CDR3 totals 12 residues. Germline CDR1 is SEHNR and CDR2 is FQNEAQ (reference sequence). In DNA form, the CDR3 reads TGTGCCACCTCATCCTCAGTAGAGACCCAGTACTTC. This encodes CATSSSVETQYF.

CDR3 bases: TGTGCCAGCAGCTGGACAGGGGAAATATACGAGCAGTACTTC. Its protein product is CASSWTGEIYEQYF. The gene calls are TRBV7-2 and TRBJ2-7; TRBD1 matches 9 bases. CDR3 length equals 14 residues. Trimming cost V 4 bases and J 4 bases; bases outside gene matches: 5. From germline, CDR1 is SGHTA and CDR2 FQGNSA.

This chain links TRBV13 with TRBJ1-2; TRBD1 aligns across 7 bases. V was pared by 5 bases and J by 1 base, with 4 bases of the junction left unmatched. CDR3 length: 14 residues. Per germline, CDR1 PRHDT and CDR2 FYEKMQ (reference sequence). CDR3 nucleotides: TGTGCCAGCAGCCCGGGACAGCGTAACTATGGCTACACCTTC. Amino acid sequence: CASSPGQRNYGYTF.

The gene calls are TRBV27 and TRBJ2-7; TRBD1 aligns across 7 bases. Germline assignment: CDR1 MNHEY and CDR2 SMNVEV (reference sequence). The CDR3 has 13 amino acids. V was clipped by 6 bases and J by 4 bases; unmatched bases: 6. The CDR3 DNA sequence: TGTGCCAGCAGGGGGTGGGACAGTTACGAGCAGTACTTC. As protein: CASRGWDSYEQYF.

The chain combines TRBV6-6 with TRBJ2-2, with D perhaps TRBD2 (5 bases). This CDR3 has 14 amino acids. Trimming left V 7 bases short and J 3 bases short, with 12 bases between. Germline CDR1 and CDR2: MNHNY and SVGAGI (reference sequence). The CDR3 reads CASIVGEYTGELFF. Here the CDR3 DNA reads TGTGCCAGCATCGTGGGAGAATACACCGGGGAGCTGTTTTTT.

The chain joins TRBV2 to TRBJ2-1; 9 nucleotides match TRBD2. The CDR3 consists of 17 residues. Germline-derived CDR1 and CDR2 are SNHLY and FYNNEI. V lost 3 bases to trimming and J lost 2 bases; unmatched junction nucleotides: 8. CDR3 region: CASSDNSGGVTYNEQFF. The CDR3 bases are TGTGCCAGCAGTGATAATAGCGGGGGAGTAACCTACAATGAGCAGTTCTTC.

The CDR3 DNA sequence: TGTGCCAGCAGCCCCAAGGGCGGGACAGTTAATGAAAAACTGTTTTTT. Protein: CASSPKGGTVNEKLFF. The rearrangement uses TRBV7-9 and TRBJ1-4; 7 nucleotides match TRBD1. In germline, CDR1 is SEHNR, CDR2 FQNEAQ (reference sequence). The CDR3 consists of 16 residues. V was pared by 5 bases and J by 4 bases, with 10 bases of the junction left unmatched.

As DNA, the CDR3 is TGTGCCAGCAGCTTAGTGGTACCCGGGGAGCTGTTTTTT. It encodes CASSLVVPGELFF. V and J are TRBV7-6 and TRBJ2-2; D is uncertain. V lost 1 base, J lost 6 bases, and 6 bases lay in between. Germline assignment: CDR1 SGHVS and CDR2 FNYEAQ. The CDR3 loop spans 13 amino acids.

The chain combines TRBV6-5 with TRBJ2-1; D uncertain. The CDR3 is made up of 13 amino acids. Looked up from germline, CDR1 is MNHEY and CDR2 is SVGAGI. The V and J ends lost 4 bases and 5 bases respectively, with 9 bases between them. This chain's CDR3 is CASSFTPDNEQFF. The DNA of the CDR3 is TGTGCCAGCAGTTTTACCCCCGACAATGAGCAGTTCTTC.

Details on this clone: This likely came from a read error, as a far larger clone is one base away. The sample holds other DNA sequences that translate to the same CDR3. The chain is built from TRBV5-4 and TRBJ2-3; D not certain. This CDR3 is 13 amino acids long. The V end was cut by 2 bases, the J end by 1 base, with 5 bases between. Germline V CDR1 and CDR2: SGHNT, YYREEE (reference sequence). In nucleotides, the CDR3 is TGTGCCAGCAGCTTACCGGGCACAGATACGCAGTATTTT. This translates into CASSLPGTDTQYF. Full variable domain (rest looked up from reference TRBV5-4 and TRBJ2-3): ETGVTQSPTHLIKTRGQQVTLRCSSQSGHNTVSWYQQALGQGPQFIFQYYREEENGRGNFPPRFSGLQFPNYSSELNVNALELDDSALYLCASSLPGTDTQYFGPGTRLTVL.

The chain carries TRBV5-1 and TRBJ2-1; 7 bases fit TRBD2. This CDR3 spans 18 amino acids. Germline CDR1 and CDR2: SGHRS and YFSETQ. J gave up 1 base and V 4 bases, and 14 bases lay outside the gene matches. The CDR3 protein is CASSLLFPAGESYNEQFF. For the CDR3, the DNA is TGCGCCAGCAGCCTACTCTTCCCTGCGGGAGAATCCTACAATGAGCAGTTCTTC.

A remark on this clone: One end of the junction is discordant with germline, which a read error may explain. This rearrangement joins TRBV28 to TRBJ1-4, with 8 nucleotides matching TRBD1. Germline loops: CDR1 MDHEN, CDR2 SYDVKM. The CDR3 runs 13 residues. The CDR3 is CASRTSPDRVLHF. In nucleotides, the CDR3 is TGTGCCAGCAGGACATCCCCGGACAGGGTCCTGCACTTT.

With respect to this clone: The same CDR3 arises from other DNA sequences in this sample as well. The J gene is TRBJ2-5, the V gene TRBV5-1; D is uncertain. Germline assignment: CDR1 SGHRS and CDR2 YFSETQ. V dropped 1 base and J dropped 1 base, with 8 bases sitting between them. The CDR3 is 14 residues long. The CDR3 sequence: CASSLRTTQETQYF. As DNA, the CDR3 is TGCGCCAGCAGCTTGAGGACCACCCAAGAGACCCAGTACTTC.

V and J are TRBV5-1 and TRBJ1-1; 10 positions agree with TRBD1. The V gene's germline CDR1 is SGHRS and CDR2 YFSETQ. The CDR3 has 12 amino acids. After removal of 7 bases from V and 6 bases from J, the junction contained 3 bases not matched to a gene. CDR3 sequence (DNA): TGCGCCAGCCAAGGACAGGGGGCTGAAGCTTTCTTT. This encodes CASQGQGAEAFF.

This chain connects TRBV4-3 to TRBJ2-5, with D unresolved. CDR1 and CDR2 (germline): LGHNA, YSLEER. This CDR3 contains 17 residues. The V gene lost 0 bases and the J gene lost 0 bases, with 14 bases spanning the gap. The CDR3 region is CASSQELRSWYQETQYF. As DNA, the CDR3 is TGCGCCAGCAGCCAAGAGTTAAGGAGTTGGTACCAAGAGACCCAGTACTTC.

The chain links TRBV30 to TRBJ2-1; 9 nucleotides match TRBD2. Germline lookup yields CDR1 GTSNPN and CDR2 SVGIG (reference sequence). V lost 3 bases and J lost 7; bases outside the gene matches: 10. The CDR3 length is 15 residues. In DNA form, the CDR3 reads TGTGCCTGGAGGAATGGTAGCGGGAGTTCTAATGAGCAGTTCTTC. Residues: CAWRNGSGSSNEQFF.

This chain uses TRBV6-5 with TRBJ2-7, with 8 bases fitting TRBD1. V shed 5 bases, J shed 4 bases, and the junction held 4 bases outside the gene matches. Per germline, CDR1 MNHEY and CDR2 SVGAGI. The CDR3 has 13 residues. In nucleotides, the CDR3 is TGTGCCAGCAGTCGACAGGGGAGATACGAGCAGTACTTC. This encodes CASSRQGRYEQYF.

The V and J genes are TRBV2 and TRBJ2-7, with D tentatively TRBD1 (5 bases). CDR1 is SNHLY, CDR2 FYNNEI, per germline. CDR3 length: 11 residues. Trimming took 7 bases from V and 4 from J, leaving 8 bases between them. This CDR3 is CASKTEYEQYF. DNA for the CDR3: TGTGCCAGCAAGACAGAATACGAGCAGTACTTC.

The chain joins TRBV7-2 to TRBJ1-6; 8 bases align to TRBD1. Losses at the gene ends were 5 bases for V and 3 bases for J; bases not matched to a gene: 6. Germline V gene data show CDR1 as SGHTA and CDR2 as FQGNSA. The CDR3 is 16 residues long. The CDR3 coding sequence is TGTGCCAGCAGCCCCCGACAGGGGAGCTATAATTCACCCCTCCACTTT. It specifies CASSPRQGSYNSPLHF.

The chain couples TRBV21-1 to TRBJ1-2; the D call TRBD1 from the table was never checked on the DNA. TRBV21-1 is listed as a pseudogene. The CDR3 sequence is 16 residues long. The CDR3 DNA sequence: TGTGCCAGCAGCAAAGGGGTCAGGGCACCTCAATATGGCTACACCTTC. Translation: CASSKGVRAPQYGYTF.

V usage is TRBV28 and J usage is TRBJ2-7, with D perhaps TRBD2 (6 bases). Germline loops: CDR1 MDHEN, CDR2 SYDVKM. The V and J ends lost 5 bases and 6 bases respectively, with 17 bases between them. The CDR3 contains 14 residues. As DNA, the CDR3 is TGTGCCAGCAGTCAAGGTGGGGGGTTGGGCGAGCAGTACTTC. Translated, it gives CASSQGGGLGEQYF.

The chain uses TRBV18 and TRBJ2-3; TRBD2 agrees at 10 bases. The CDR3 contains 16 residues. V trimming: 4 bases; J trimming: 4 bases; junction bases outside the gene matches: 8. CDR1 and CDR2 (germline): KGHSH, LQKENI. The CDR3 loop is CASSRFSGRTADTQYF. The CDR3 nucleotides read TGTGCCAGCTCACGCTTTAGCGGGAGGACGGCAGATACGCAGTATTTT.